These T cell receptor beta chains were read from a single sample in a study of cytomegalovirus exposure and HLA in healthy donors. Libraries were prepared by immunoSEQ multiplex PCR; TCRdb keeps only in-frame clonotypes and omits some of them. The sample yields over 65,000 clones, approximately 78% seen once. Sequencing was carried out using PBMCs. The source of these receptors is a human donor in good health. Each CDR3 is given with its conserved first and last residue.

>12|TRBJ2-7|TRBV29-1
CSATGTAYEQYF
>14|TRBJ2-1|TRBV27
CASSFLAGSNEQFF
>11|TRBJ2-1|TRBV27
CASRGFNEQFF
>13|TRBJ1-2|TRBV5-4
CASSKDRGYGYTF
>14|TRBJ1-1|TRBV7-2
CASSLGRGSTEAFF
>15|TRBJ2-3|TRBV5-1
CASSLLNRGSDTQYF
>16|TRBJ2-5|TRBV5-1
CASSRDPGQGKETQYF
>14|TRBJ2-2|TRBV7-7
CASSLDRNTGELFF
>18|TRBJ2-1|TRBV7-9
CASSPKPGLAGYYNEQFF
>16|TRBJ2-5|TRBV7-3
CASSRAGRGDQETQYF
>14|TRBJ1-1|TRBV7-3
CASSETGSRTEAFF
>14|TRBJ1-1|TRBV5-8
CASRTGGTNTEAFF
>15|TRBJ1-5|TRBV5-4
CASSSGQGLNQPQHF
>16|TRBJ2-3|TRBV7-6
CASSLLGGGLTDTQYF
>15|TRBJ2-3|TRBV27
CASRFGEPSTDTQYF
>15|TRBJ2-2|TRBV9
CASSLNVQGSGELFF
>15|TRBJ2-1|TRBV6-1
CASSEAGHIYNEQFF
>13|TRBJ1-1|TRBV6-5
CASSSRTGTEAFF
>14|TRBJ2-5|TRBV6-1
CASSPGTGKETQYF
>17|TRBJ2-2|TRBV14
CASSPRSSGGGTGELFF
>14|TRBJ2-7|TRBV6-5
CATFGGRRAGEQYF
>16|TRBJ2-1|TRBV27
CASSSPGTSGVNEQFF
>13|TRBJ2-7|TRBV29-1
CSVGQGGGYEQYF
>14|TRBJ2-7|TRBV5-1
CASGGGTGVYEQYF
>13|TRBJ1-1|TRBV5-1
CASSLAPRTEAFF
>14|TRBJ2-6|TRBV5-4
CAARQETGANVLTF
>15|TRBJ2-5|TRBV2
CASSELSGGPGAQYF
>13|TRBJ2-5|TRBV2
CASSTGSRETQYF
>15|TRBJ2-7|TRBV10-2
CASSRPGQGSYEQYF
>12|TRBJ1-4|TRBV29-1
CSGGEGNEKLFF
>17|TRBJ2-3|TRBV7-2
CASSPRTRGASTDTQYF
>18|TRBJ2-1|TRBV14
CASSQAHLTSGGANEQFF
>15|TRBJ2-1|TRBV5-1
CASSPYGGSYNEQFF
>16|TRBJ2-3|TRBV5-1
CASSYIAGVATDTQYF
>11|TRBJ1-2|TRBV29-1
CSVEQGRGYTF
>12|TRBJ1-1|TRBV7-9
CASSFVGSEAFF